Listed below are T cell receptor beta chains from one sample, sequenced in a study of T cell responses to AZD1222 COVID-19 vaccine. Some clones are missing from TCRdb's copy, which holds only in-frame ones; the method was immunoSEQ multiplex PCR. In the table there are 200,000 or so clones, around 87% of which are singletons. Here the sequenced sample was peripheral blood, taken on day 0 of MenACWY control vaccination. Receptors were obtained from an adult in good health. CDR3s include the opening cysteine and the closing phenylalanine or tryptophan. The D gene is left open where the match is weak. Expanded clones are given a class, and other clones once, few, many or no size at all.

V gene,D gene,J gene,clone size,CDR3 DNA,CDR3 protein
TRBV7-9,TRBD1,TRBJ1-5,-,TGTGCCAGCAGCCTCGGGACAGGGAGTTTGCCCCAGCATTTT,CASSLGTGSLPQHF
TRBV10-3,TRBD1,TRBJ1-3,-,TGTGCCATCAGTTCAAATACAGGGGGTGGAAACACCATATATTTT,CAISSNTGGGNTIYF
TRBV18,TRBD1,TRBJ1-3,-,TGTGCCAGCTCACCGGCGGGACAGGGTGTCGGAAACACCATATATTTT,CASSPAGQGVGNTIYF
TRBV5-4,-,TRBJ1-2,-,TGTGCCAGCAGCTTTGACACGACCGGCTACACCTTC,CASSFDTTGYTF
TRBV29-1,TRBD1,TRBJ2-2,once,TGCAGCGTGGCCGGGACAGCGAACACCGGGGAGCTGTTTTTT,CSVAGTANTGELFF
TRBV6-5,-,TRBJ1-6,-,TGTGCCAGCACGGCGGGGGCGAAGAATTCACCCCTCCACTTT,CASTAGAKNSPLHF
TRBV2,-,TRBJ2-7,-,TGTGCCAGCAGCGACCGGACACTGTACGAGCAGTACTTC,CASSDRTLYEQYF
TRBV9,TRBD2,TRBJ2-2,-,TGTGCCAGCAGCGTACTAGCGGGGGAAATTAACACCGGGGAGCTGTTTTTT,CASSVLAGEINTGELFF
TRBV30,-,TRBJ2-7,-,TGTGCCTGGGGGCCTCAGCCCCACGAGCAGTACTTC,CAWGPQPHEQYF
TRBV9,-,TRBJ1-2,once,TGTGCCAGCAGCTTAACAGGAAACCCTAACTATGGCTACACCTTC,CASSLTGNPNYGYTF
TRBV30,TRBD1,TRBJ1-2,few,TGTGCCTGGAACCAAAACCGGGACAGGGGCCTCGGCTACACCTTC,CAWNQNRDRGLGYTF
TRBV7-9,-,TRBJ1-6,-,TGTGCCAGCAGCCGCGGTGGGGTTAGAGGTTCACCCCTCCACTTT,CASSRGGVRGSPLHF
TRBV7-9,TRBD1,TRBJ2-7,-,TGTGCCAGCAGCTTCACAGGGGAGTACGAGCAGTACTTC,CASSFTGEYEQYF
TRBV10-3,-,TRBJ1-2,-,TGTGCCATCAGTGGAGGCGACATCCCGAACTATGGCTACACCTTC,CAISGGDIPNYGYTF
TRBV6-5,-,TRBJ2-3,-,TGTGCCAGCTGCCCCGAGGTAGGGAGCCCAGATACGCAGTATTTT,CASCPEVGSPDTQYF
TRBV6-1,-,TRBJ2-7,-,TGTGCCAGCAGTGAAGGACGATACGAGCAGTACTTC,CASSEGRYEQYF
TRBV15,-,TRBJ2-2,-,TGTGCCACCACTATCTTGGAGAGGAACACCGGGGAGCTGTTTTTT,CATTILERNTGELFF
TRBV7-3,-,TRBJ2-2,once,TGTGCCAGCAGCCCCGGCGGAATGACCGGGGAGCTGTTTTTT,CASSPGGMTGELFF
TRBV2,TRBD2,TRBJ2-3,-,TGTGCCAGCAGTGAATGGGCTAGCGGGGGGGCCGTCGGAGATACGCAGTATTTT,CASSEWASGGAVGDTQYF
TRBV28,-,TRBJ2-7,-,TGTGCCAGCAGTTGGGGCACCTCCTACGAGCAGTACTTC,CASSWGTSYEQYF
TRBV5-1,TRBD1,TRBJ2-3,once,TGCGCCAGCAGCCTTGGGACAGGGGAGCAGTCCACAGATACGCAGTATTTT,CASSLGTGEQSTDTQYF
TRBV11-3,-,TRBJ1-2,-,TGTGCCAGCAGCTTAGTCGGGGGCGACTATGGCTACACCTTC,CASSLVGGDYGYTF
TRBV7-9,-,TRBJ2-1,-,TGTGCCAGCAGCCCTGACAGGATAAATGAGCAGTTCTTC,CASSPDRINEQFF
TRBV2,-,TRBJ1-1,-,TGTGCCAGCAGTGAATTTTGGGGGCCCAACACTGAAGCTTTCTTT,CASSEFWGPNTEAFF
TRBV28,-,TRBJ2-6,once,TGTGCCAGCAGTTCCCCCTGGGCGGGACCTAGCTCTGGGGCCAACGTCCTGACTTTC,CASSSPWAGPSSGANVLTF
TRBV5-5,-,TRBJ2-2,-,TGTGCCAGCAGCTTACTGACAGGCGTAGAATCCGGGGAGCTGTTTTTT,CASSLLTGVESGELFF
TRBV28,-,TRBJ2-3,-,TGTGCCAGCAGTCTTAGGGGATCCACAGATACGCAGTATTTT,CASSLRGSTDTQYF
TRBV10-1,-,TRBJ1-5,-,TGCGCCAGCAGTGTGGGCAGGGAGGCGCGGAATCAGCCCCAGCATTTT,CASSVGREARNQPQHF
TRBV19,-,TRBJ2-2,-,TGTGCCAGTAGACAGGGTGGCGGGGAGCTGTTTTTT,CASRQGGGELFF
TRBV7-9,-,TRBJ1-4,-,TGTGCCAGCAGCCCTAAGGAAAGGGTTAGTGAAAAACTGTTTTTT,CASSPKERVSEKLFF
TRBV28,-,TRBJ2-5,-,TGTGCCAGCAGTTTTTTGGGGGAAGAGACCCAGTACTTC,CASSFLGEETQYF
TRBV5-4,TRBD1,TRBJ1-6,-,TGTGCCAGCAGCCGCGGGACAGGCTGGGGGTCACCCCTCCACTTT,CASSRGTGWGSPLHF
TRBV29-1,-,TRBJ2-1,-,TGCAGCGTTGCTCCTTGGCTCGCCAATGAGCAGTTCTTC,CSVAPWLANEQFF
TRBV7-8,TRBD1,TRBJ1-6,-,TGTGCCAGCAGCCCCAGAGGGACAGGTTCCTCACCCCTCCACTTT,CASSPRGTGSSPLHF